The present entry profiles one TCR beta chain with its context. This sample stems from a study of blood T cells in healthy people across ages. A sample-barcoded 5' primer and a J-beta primer mix were used in a second PCR of roughly 6 to 12 cycles. TCRdb itself ran the 5' RACE reads through MiXCR, one entry per CDR3 protein. This table holds around 1,900,000 distinct CDR3 sequences, more than 35% found once. V shed 6 bases and J 2 bases; nucleotides not matched to a gene: 15. The V gene's germline CDR1 is ENHRY and CDR2 SYGVKD. The CDR3 spans 17 residues. The clonotype was recovered from a human donor in good health. This chain uses TRBV10-3 with TRBJ1-1; 7 bases fit TRBD1. The material sequenced was blood. CDR3 sequence reads: CAISPRQGMMLNTEAFF. In DNA form, the CDR3 reads TGTGCCATCAGCCCTCGACAGGGTATGATGTTAAACACTGAAGCTTTCTTT.